The T cell receptor beta chain described here comes from a study of blood T cell repertoires in COVID-19. Background on the study: From the United States, Italy and Spain came samples of acute and convalescent COVID-19. PBMCs, B-cell-depleted T cells, or T cells were the source of the cDNA or gDNA that made up the material.

Trimming removed 0 bases at V and 0 bases at J, with 12 bases between. Germline CDR1 is SGHVS and CDR2 is FQNEAQ. The CDR3 consists of 17 residues. Original data processing: Reference gene primer amplification in the assay estimated nucleated cell counts. The protocol was immunoSEQ multiplex PCR, while the TCRdb copy is restricted to in-frame clones and leaves out a portion. Clonal size and the V and J genes are those of that table, whereas D and trimming came from the DNA. Counted here are some 120,000 clones, approximately 81% occurring once; the ten biggest clones make up 3.5% to 4.5%. Sequencing was done on a sample of peripheral blood. The clonotype comes from a woman aged 50 to 65 with acute or convalescent COVID-19. This chain links TRBV7-8 with TRBJ1-5, with TRBD1 as a possible D gene (5 bases). CDR3 in amino acids: CASSLASGPYSNQPQHF. CDR3 bases: TGTGCCAGCAGCTTAGCGTCAGGGCCCTATAGCAATCAGCCCCAGCATTTT.